The 20 T cell receptor beta chains in this list originate from one sample, sequenced in a study of blood T cell repertoires in COVID-19. Only in-frame clones appear in the TCRdb table, and some are missing; sequencing was by immunoSEQ multiplex PCR. The data show roughly 250,000 clones, around 87% seen once. Sequencing was done on a sample of PBMCs or T cells enriched from blood (not recorded which). These TCRs come from a woman in her fifties or sixties who had recovered from COVID-19.

V gene TRBV5-1 combines with J gene TRBJ2-7; 12 bases align to TRBD2. Germline loops: CDR1 SGHRS, CDR2 YFSETQ. Trimming removed 4 bases from V and 4 bases from J; junction bases left unmatched: 6. The CDR3 spans 15 residues. The CDR3, as DNA: TGCGCCAGCAGCGTGGAGGGACTAGCGGGTTACGAGCAGTACTTC. Translated: CASSVEGLAGYEQYF.

The rearrangement joins TRBV19 to TRBJ2-2, with 9 bases fitting TRBD2. V shed 7 bases, J shed 5 bases, and the junction held 8 bases outside the gene matches. Germline V gene data show CDR1 as LNHDA and CDR2 as SQIVND (reference sequence). The CDR3 is made up of 15 amino acids. The CDR3: CASTNSGSWTGELFF. The CDR3 bases are TGTGCCAGTACTAATAGCGGGAGCTGGACCGGGGAGCTGTTTTTT.

The chain is built from TRBV6-5 and TRBJ1-3; D gene unclear. Germline V gives CDR1 MNHEY, CDR2 SVGAGI. With 8 bases removed from V and 2 bases from J, the gap between germline ends came to 16 bases. The CDR3 loop spans 15 amino acids. The CDR3 protein is CASASGFGTGNTIYF. The CDR3 coding sequence is TGTGCCAGCGCGAGCGGGTTTGGGACTGGAAACACCATATATTTT.

The rearrangement links TRBV12-3 or TRBV12-4 to TRBJ2-7, with a tentative D call TRBD2 (5 bases). With 6 bases removed from V and 2 bases from J, the gap between germline ends came to 8 bases. The CDR3 totals 12 residues. CDR3 sequence reads: CASSTGTYEQYF. CDR3 bases: TGTGCCAGCAGCACGGGGACCTACGAGCAGTACTTC.

The genes are TRBV7-2 and TRBJ1-5; no clear D. Germline assignment: CDR1 SGHTA and CDR2 FQGNSA. With 4 bases removed from V and 5 bases from J, the gap between germline ends came to 9 bases. This CDR3 contains 13 residues. CDR3 sequence (DNA): TGTGCCAGCAGCTCGGCGCGGGATCAGCCCCAGCATTTT. Its translation: CASSSARDQPQHF.

V usage is TRBV30 and J usage is TRBJ1-1; 7 bases are a match to TRBD1. The CDR3 length is 14 residues. The V and J ends lost 3 bases and 2 bases, in that order; junction bases with no gene match: 6. Looked up from germline, CDR1 is GTSNPN and CDR2 is SVGIG (reference sequence). CDR3 DNA sequence: TGTGCCTGGAGCGCCGGGACAGCAAACACTGAAGCTTTCTTT. Amino acids: CAWSAGTANTEAFF.

The rearrangement links TRBV10-3 to TRBJ1-1; 10 nucleotides agree with TRBD1. Germline values: CDR1 ENHRY, CDR2 SYGVKD. V was pared by 10 bases and J by 5 bases, with 7 bases of the junction left unmatched. The CDR3 sequence is 13 residues long. The CDR3 reads CASLGQGKTEAFF. In DNA form, the CDR3 reads TGTGCCAGCCTGGGACAGGGGAAGACTGAAGCTTTCTTT.

This sequence joins TRBV6-5 and TRBJ2-3, with D uncertain. CDR1 is MNHEY and CDR2 is SVGAGI in the germline V gene. The CDR3 is 11 residues long. V was trimmed by 5 bases and J by 8 bases, leaving 8 bases between them. The CDR3 DNA reads as TGTGCCAGCAGTCCCCAGGCTACGCAGTATTTT. Translating gives CASSPQATQYF.

J is TRBJ2-3 and V is TRBV4-1, with 13 positions matching TRBD2. The ends lost 3 bases at V and 6 bases at J; junction bases unmatched: 12. The CDR3 runs to 18 residues. Germline values: CDR1 MGHRA, CDR2 YSYEKL. DNA of the CDR3: TGCGCCAGCAGCCACGGACTAGCGGGAGTCGTAGTAGGGGATACGCAGTATTTT. Translated: CASSHGLAGVVVGDTQYF.

The gene calls are TRBV7-2 and TRBJ2-1; TRBD2 is a possible D gene (5 bases). V was trimmed by 1 base and J by 6 bases, leaving 16 bases between them. CDR1 is SGHTA, CDR2 FQGNSA, per germline. The CDR3 has 16 residues. CDR3 coding DNA: TGTGCCAGCAGCTTAGAACGTCTAGCATGGGGCAATGAGCAGTTCTTC. Translated, it gives CASSLERLAWGNEQFF. Combining the CDR3 with reference TRBV7-2 and TRBJ2-1 gives the whole variable domain GAGVSQSPSNKVTEKGKDVELRCDPISGHTALYWYRQSLGQGLEFLIYFQGNSAPDKSGLPSDRFSAERTGGSVSTLTIQRTQQEDSAVYLCASSLERLAWGNEQFFGPGTRLTVL.

This sequence joins TRBV11-2 and TRBJ1-4; D may be TRBD1 (5 bases). Germline lookup yields CDR1 SGHAT and CDR2 FQNNGV. The ends were cut back, 2 bases at V and 7 bases at J, with 11 bases in the middle. This CDR3 region has 14 residues. In DNA, the CDR3 is TGTGCCAGCAGCTTATGGGGGGGAGGTGAAAAACTGTTTTTT. Translation: CASSLWGGGEKLFF.

The genes are TRBV6-5 and TRBJ2-3, with a weak D call TRBD2 (6 bases). V shed 3 bases and J shed 2 bases, with 15 bases lying between them. CDR1 MNHEY and CDR2 SVGAGI come from the germline V gene. This CDR3 has 16 residues. CDR3 nucleotide sequence: TGTGCCAGCAGTTATCAAACTAGCATCTACACAGATACGCAGTATTTT. Residues: CASSYQTSIYTDTQYF.

CDR3 sequence reads: CASSLGLAGVGFTGELFF. CDR3 in DNA: TGTGCCAGCAGTTTGGGACTAGCGGGAGTCGGTTTCACCGGGGAGCTGTTTTTT. This chain uses TRBV14 with TRBJ2-2, with 14 bases matching TRBD2. Germline values: CDR1 SGHDN, CDR2 FVKESK. V was clipped by 6 bases and J by 4 bases; unmatched bases: 10. The CDR3 runs to 18 residues.

V is TRBV9 and J is TRBJ2-5; weak D call: TRBD2 (5 bases). Trimming cost V 2 bases and J 2 bases, with 10 bases left between them. In germline, CDR1 is SGDLS, CDR2 YYNGEE. The CDR3 has 14 amino acids. The CDR3 sequence: CASSVGGPQETQYF. Here the CDR3 DNA reads TGTGCCAGCAGCGTTGGCGGGCCTCAAGAGACCCAGTACTTC. Full variable domain (rest looked up from reference TRBV9 and TRBJ2-5): DSGVTQTPKHLITATGQRVTLRCSPRSGDLSVYWYQQSLDQGLQFLIQYYNGEERAKGNILERFSAQQFPDLHSELNLSSLELGDSALYFCASSVGGPQETQYFGPGTRLLVL.

The chain is built from TRBV11-1 and TRBJ2-1, with 7 nucleotides matching TRBD2. The CDR3 has 13 amino acids. Unmatched junction bases numbered 8, after V lost 7 bases and J lost 8 bases. Germline CDR1 is SGHAT and CDR2 is FQDESV (reference sequence). Here the CDR3 reads CASTAYRGDEQFF. CDR3 DNA: TGTGCCAGCACTGCATACCGGGGGGATGAGCAGTTCTTC.

The chain recombines TRBV19 with TRBJ1-2; the D gene is possibly TRBD1 (5 bases). The V gene lost 3 bases and the J gene lost 8 bases, with 16 bases spanning the gap. The CDR3 length is 14 residues. The V gene's germline CDR1 is LNHDA and CDR2 SQIVND (reference sequence). The CDR3 sequence: CASSIKLGTVGYTF. CDR3 nucleotide sequence: TGTGCCAGTAGTATTAAGCTCGGGACTGTAGGCTACACCTTC.

This clone has a single count. The V call is TRBV7-8, the J call TRBJ1-1, with TRBD1 as a possible D gene (5 bases). V was clipped by 1 base and J by 7 bases, with 7 bases between them. This CDR3 contains 12 residues. Germline values: CDR1 SGHVS, CDR2 FQNEAQ. The CDR3 here is CASSLGQIEAFF. For the CDR3, the DNA is TGTGCCAGCAGCTTAGGACAGATTGAAGCTTTCTTT.

About this clone itself: Other DNA sequences in the sample encode the same CDR3. This chain uses TRBV10-2 with TRBJ1-5; D is perhaps TRBD1 (6 bases). The CDR3 extends over 14 amino acids. The V end was cut by 6 bases, the J end by 1 base, with 10 bases between. The V gene's germline CDR1 is WSHSY and CDR2 SAAADI. The CDR3 loop reads CASREQGSNQPQHF. Written as DNA, the CDR3 is TGCGCCAGCAGAGAACAGGGCAGCAATCAGCCCCAGCATTTT.

CDR3 protein: CATLAGNTQYF. CDR3 DNA: TGTGCCACCTTGGCGGGGAATACGCAGTATTTT. The chain joins TRBV15 to TRBJ2-3, with a tentative D call TRBD2 (6 bases). Germline assignment: CDR1 LNHNV and CDR2 YYDKDF (reference sequence). The CDR3 runs to 11 residues. With 8 bases removed from V and 7 bases from J, the gap between germline ends came to 10 bases.

This rearrangement joins TRBV7-9 to TRBJ1-3, with 8 bases aligning to TRBD1. Germline-derived CDR1 and CDR2 are SEHNR and FQNEAQ (reference sequence). CDR3 size: 15 residues. V trimming: 3 bases; J trimming: 2 bases; junction bases outside the gene matches: 3. DNA for the CDR3: TGTGCCAGCAGCTTCCTACAGGGGGCTGGAAACACCATATATTTT. Protein sequence: CASSFLQGAGNTIYF. Based on the CDR3 plus reference TRBV7-9 and TRBJ1-3, the full variable domain is DTGVSQNPRHKITKRGQNVTFRCDPISEHNRLYWYRQTLGQGPEFLTYFQNEAQLEKSRLLSDRFSAERPKGSFSTLEIQRTEQGDSAMYLCASSFLQGAGNTIYFGEGSWLTVV.